Following are 14 T cell receptor beta chains from one sample sequenced in a study of beta chain features in type 1 diabetes (dated by TCRdb to the late 2010s). Study-wide conclusions, independent of this receptor: In all four CD4+ subsets, TCRB CDR3 length was moderately but significantly shorter in type 1 diabetes patients.

Antigen specificity for these receptors is unknown. The library relied on the immunoSEQ multiplex PCR assay. The entire amount of isolated RNA was reverse transcribed using the High Capacity cDNA Reverse Transcription Kit, so the sequenced TCRB transcripts were expressed ones. In TCRdb, the immuneACCESS table is reduced to in-frame sequences with V and J assigned. These tables do not hold every clone; where another copy was compared, an unresolved V gene accounts for under half, and the others remain unexplained. The sample table holds 240,000 or so clones, of which roughly 21% were seen once. Jointly, the top ten make up 0.028% of the sample. Sequencing was performed on naive CD4+ T cells from blood. Sample cell subset or site, as interpreted from the label and publication: true naive CD4+ T cells. The receptor set was obtained from a middle-aged woman with type 1 diabetes.

This clone appeared a few times. The J gene is TRBJ1-1, the V gene TRBV19, with 7 bases lining up with TRBD1. Germline V gene data show CDR1 as LNHDA and CDR2 as SQIVND (reference sequence). The V and J ends lost 5 bases and 4 bases, in that order; junction bases with no gene match: 4. The CDR3 loop spans 13 amino acids. The CDR3 loop is CASSLNRGTEAFF. The DNA of the CDR3 is TGTGCCAGTAGTCTCAACAGGGGCACTGAAGCTTTCTTT.

This chain connects TRBV29-1 to TRBJ1-1; possible D gene TRBD1, 5 bases. V lost 3 bases and J 5 bases, leaving 13 bases between the germline ends. CDR3 length: 13 residues. Germline CDR1 and CDR2: SQVTM and ANQGSEA. CDR3 DNA sequence: TGCAGCGTTGAGACAGCCTTCAGGACTGAAGCTTTCTTT. This sequence encodes CSVETAFRTEAFF.

V is TRBV6-5 and J is TRBJ1-1, with 7 positions matching TRBD1. From germline, CDR1 is MNHEY and CDR2 SVGAGI. CDR3 length: 14 residues. The junction had 7 bases not matched to a gene; V was cut back by 4 bases and J by 5 bases. The CDR3 spells CASSSSGQLTEAFF. CDR3 DNA: TGTGCCAGCAGTTCCTCGGGACAGCTGACTGAAGCTTTCTTT.

To note about this clone: Relative to the germline gene, one junction end is altered; a read error may explain this. This chain links TRBV7-3 with TRBJ1-2; D is ambiguous. Germline V gives CDR1 SGHTA, CDR2 FQGTGA. The CDR3 covers 13 residues. The CDR3 region is CASSQEPHYGYTF. The DNA of the CDR3 is TGTGCCAGCAGCCAAGAACCTCACTACGGCTACACCTTC.

This sequence joins TRBV7-9 and TRBJ1-1; D is undetermined. Per germline, CDR1 SEHNR and CDR2 FQNEAQ (reference sequence). The CDR3 consists of 14 residues. V lost 4 bases to trimming and J lost 4 bases, with 13 bases between them. The chain's CDR3 is CASSSEGGSTEAFF. CDR3 sequence (DNA): TGTGCCAGCAGCTCAGAGGGAGGCAGCACTGAAGCTTTCTTT.

There are a few counts of this clone. This chain joins TRBV4-3 and TRBJ2-3, with 7 bases fitting TRBD2. CDR1 and CDR2 from the germline V gene are LGHNA and YSLEER. With V trimmed by 1 base and J by 0 bases, 4 bases remained unmatched. The CDR3 sequence is 16 residues long. In nucleotides, the CDR3 is TGCGCCAGCAGCCAAGGACTAGCTGGAAGCACAGATACGCAGTATTTT. Amino acid sequence: CASSQGLAGSTDTQYF.

V usage is TRBV7-9 and J usage is TRBJ2-7; TRBD1 matches at 9 bases. The CDR3 spans 16 residues. The germline V gene has CDR1 SEHNR and CDR2 FQNEAQ (reference sequence). V gave up 6 bases and J gave up 1 base; unmatched junction bases: 10. The CDR3 loop reads CASSSRPGQGSYEQYF. CDR3 nucleotides: TGTGCCAGCAGTTCAAGGCCGGGACAGGGATCCTACGAGCAGTACTTC.

The V call is TRBV28, the J call TRBJ2-2; D remains unclear. This CDR3 spans 13 amino acids. The V end was cut by 5 bases, the J end by 1 base, with 5 bases between. From germline, CDR1 is MDHEN and CDR2 SYDVKM. CDR3 sequence: CASSTQNTGELFF. The CDR3, as DNA: TGTGCCAGCAGTACACAGAACACCGGGGAGCTGTTTTTT.

The chain employs TRBV5-1 and TRBJ1-1; D gene unclear. The CDR3 has 14 residues. Germline CDR1 and CDR2: SGHRS and YFSETQ. V was shortened by 0 bases and J by 4 bases, with 10 bases between the two germline ends. CDR3 protein: CASSLVSGSTEAFF. In nucleotides, the CDR3 is TGCGCCAGCAGCTTGGTAAGCGGTAGCACTGAAGCTTTCTTT.

This clone was recorded a few times. The chain recombines TRBV15 with TRBJ1-1; D perhaps matches TRBD1 (5 bases). The CDR3 is 16 residues long. The germline V gene has CDR1 LNHNV and CDR2 YYDKDF (reference sequence). V was trimmed by 2 bases and J by 0 bases, leaving 13 bases between them. In DNA form, the CDR3 reads TGTGCCACCAGCAGACAGGGCGCCGGTATGAACACTGAAGCTTTCTTT. Its translation is CATSRQGAGMNTEAFF.

This clone was picked up a small number of times. The V and J genes are TRBV30 and TRBJ2-1; 7 bases match TRBD2. Looked up from germline, CDR1 is GTSNPN and CDR2 is SVGIG (reference sequence). The CDR3 extends over 16 amino acids. The ends lost 0 bases at V and 7 bases at J; junction bases unmatched: 12. DNA of the CDR3: TGTGCCTGGAGTGTGGGTGATAGCGGGTGGGGGAATGAGCAGTTCTTC. This encodes CAWSVGDSGWGNEQFF.

This clone was seen more than once but under ten times. This chain links TRBV7-3 with TRBJ2-1; perhaps TRBD2 as D (5 bases). Trimming left V 0 bases short and J 8 bases short, with 14 bases between. This CDR3 region has 15 residues. Germline lookup yields CDR1 SGHTA and CDR2 FQGTGA. CDR3: CASSLTRDPEDEQFF. Written as DNA, the CDR3 is TGTGCCAGCAGCTTAACGCGTGACCCGGAGGATGAGCAGTTCTTC. Using reference TRBV7-3 and TRBJ2-1 for the parts outside the CDR3, the full variable domain is GAGVSQTPSNKVTEKGKYVELRCDPISGHTALYWYRQSLGQGPEFLIYFQGTGAADDSGLPNDRFFAVRPEGSVSTLKIQRTERGDSAVYLCASSLTRDPEDEQFFGPGTRLTVL.

The sample holds a few counts of this clone. The J gene is TRBJ2-3, the V gene TRBV29-1, with 7 positions matching TRBD2. The V and J ends lost 6 bases and 5 bases, in that order; junction bases with no gene match: 11. This CDR3 comprises 14 residues. Germline V gives CDR1 SQVTM, CDR2 ANQGSEA. The DNA for the CDR3 is TGCAGCGTCGACCCCCGCGCGGGAGTAGATACGCAGTATTTT. Translating gives CSVDPRAGVDTQYF.

This clone was counted between two and nine times. V gene TRBV6-5 combines with J gene TRBJ2-4; 7 bases agree with TRBD1. V was clipped by 2 bases and J by 3 bases; unmatched bases: 7. The germline V gene has CDR1 MNHEY and CDR2 SVGAGI. The CDR3 runs 16 residues. Written as DNA, the CDR3 is TGTGCCAGCAGTTACGACAGGGCGGTGGGCAAAAACATTCAGTACTTC. The encoded protein is CASSYDRAVGKNIQYF.